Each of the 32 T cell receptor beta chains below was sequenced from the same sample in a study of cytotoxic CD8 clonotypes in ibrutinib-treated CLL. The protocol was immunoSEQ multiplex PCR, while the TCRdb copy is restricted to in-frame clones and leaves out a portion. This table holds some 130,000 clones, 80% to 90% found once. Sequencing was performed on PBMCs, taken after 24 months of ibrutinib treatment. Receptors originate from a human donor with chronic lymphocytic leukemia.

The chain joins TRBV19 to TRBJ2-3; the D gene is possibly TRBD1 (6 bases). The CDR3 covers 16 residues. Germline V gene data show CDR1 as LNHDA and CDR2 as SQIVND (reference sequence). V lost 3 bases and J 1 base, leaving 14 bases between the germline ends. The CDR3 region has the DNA TGTGCCAGTAGTATTGGAGCAGGGGCCGGCACAGATACGCAGTATTTT. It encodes CASSIGAGAGTDTQYF.

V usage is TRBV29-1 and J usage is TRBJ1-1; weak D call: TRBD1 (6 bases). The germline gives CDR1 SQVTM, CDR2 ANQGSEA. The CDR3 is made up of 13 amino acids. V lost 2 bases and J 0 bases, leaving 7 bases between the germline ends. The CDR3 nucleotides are TGCAGCGTTGAAACAGGGATGAACACTGAAGCTTTCTTT. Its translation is CSVETGMNTEAFF.

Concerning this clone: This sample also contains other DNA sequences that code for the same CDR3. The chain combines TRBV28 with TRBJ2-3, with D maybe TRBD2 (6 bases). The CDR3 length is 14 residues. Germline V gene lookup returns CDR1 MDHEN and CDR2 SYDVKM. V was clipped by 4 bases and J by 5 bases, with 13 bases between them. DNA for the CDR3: TGTGCCAGCAGTTCGCCCGGGGGTAGAGATACGCAGTATTTT. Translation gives CASSSPGGRDTQYF.

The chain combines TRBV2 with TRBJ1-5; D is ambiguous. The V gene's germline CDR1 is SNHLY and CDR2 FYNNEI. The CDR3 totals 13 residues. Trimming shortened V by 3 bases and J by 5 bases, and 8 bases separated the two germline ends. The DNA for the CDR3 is TGTGCCAGCAGTGACACCTCCGATCAGCCCCAGCATTTT. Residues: CASSDTSDQPQHF.

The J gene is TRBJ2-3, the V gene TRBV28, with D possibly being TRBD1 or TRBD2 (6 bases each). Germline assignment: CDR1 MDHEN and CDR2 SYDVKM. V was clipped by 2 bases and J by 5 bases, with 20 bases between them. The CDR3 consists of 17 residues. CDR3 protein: CASSLVQTLGGRDTQYF. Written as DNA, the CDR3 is TGTGCCAGCAGTTTAGTACAGACTTTAGGGGGGAGAGATACGCAGTATTTT. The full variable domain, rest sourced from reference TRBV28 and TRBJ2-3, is DVKVTQSSRYLVKRTGEKVFLECVQDMDHENMFWYRQDPGLGLRLIYFSYDVKMKEKGDIPEGYSVSREKKERFSLILESASTNQTSMYLCASSLVQTLGGRDTQYFGPGTRLTVL.

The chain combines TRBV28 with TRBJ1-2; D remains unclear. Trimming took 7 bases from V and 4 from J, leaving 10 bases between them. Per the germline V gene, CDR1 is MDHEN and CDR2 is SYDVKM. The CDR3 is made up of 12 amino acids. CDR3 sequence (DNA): TGTGCCAGCATGGCTCCCCGCTATGGCTACACCTTC. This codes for CASMAPRYGYTF.

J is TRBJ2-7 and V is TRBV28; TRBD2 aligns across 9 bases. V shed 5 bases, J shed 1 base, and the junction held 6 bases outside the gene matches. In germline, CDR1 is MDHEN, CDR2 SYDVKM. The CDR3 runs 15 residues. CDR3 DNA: TGTGCCAGCAGTCCTGAGACTAGCGGATCCTACGAGCAGTACTTC. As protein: CASSPETSGSYEQYF.

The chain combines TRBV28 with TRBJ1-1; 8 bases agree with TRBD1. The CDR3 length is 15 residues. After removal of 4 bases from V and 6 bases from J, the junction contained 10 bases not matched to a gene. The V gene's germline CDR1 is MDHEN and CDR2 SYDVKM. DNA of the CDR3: TGTGCCAGCAGTTCACCGGGGGACAGGAGAGCTGAAGCTTTCTTT. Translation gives CASSSPGDRRAEAFF. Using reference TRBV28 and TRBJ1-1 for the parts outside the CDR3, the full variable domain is DVKVTQSSRYLVKRTGEKVFLECVQDMDHENMFWYRQDPGLGLRLIYFSYDVKMKEKGDIPEGYSVSREKKERFSLILESASTNQTSMYLCASSSPGDRRAEAFFGQGTRLTVV.

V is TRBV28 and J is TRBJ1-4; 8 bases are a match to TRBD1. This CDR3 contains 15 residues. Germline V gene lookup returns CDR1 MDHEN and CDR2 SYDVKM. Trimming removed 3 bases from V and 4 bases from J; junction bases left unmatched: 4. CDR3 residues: CASSFLDRDNEKLFF. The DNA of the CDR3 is TGTGCCAGCAGTTTTTTGGACAGGGATAATGAAAAACTGTTTTTT. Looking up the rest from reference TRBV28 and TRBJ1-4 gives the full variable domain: DVKVTQSSRYLVKRTGEKVFLECVQDMDHENMFWYRQDPGLGLRLIYFSYDVKMKEKGDIPEGYSVSREKKERFSLILESASTNQTSMYLCASSFLDRDNEKLFFGSGTQLSVL.

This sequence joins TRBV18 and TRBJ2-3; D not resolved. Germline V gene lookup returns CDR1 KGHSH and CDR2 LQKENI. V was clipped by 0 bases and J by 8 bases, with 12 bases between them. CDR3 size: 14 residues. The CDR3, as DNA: TGTGCCAGCTCACCACCCATGGCAGTCAGTACGCAGTATTTT. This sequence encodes CASSPPMAVSTQYF.

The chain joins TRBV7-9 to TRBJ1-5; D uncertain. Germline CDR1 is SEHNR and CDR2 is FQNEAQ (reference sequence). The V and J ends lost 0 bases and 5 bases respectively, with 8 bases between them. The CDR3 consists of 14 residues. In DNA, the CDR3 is TGTGCCAGCAGCTTAGCGGCCGATTATCAGCCCCAGCATTTT. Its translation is CASSLAADYQPQHF.

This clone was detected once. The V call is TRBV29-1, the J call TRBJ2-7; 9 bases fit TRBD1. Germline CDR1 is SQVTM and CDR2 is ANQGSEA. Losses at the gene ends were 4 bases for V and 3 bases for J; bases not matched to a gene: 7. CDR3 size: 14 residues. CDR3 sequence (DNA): TGCAGCGTTGGAGAGGGGACAGGGCTCTACGAGCAGTACTTC. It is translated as CSVGEGTGLYEQYF.

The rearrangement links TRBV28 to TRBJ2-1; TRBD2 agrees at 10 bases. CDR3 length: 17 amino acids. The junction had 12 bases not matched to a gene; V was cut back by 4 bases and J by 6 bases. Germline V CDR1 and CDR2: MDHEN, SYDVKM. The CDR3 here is CASSSVTGLAGANEQFF. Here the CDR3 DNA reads TGTGCCAGCAGTTCGGTGACGGGGCTAGCGGGAGCCAATGAGCAGTTCTTC.

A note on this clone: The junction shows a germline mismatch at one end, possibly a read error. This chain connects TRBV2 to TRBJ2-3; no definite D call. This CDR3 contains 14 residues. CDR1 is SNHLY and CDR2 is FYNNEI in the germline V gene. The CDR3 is CASSQAGLADTQYF. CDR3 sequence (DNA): TGTGCCAGCAGTCAAGCCGGGTTGGCGGATACGCAGTATTTT.

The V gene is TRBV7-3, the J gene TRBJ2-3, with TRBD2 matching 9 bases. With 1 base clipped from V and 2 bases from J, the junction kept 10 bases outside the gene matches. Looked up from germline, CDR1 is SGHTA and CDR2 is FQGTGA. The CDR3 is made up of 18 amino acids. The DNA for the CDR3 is TGTGCCAGCAGCTTAAAGGGCCTAGCGGGGCCCCTCACAGATACGCAGTATTTT. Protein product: CASSLKGLAGPLTDTQYF.

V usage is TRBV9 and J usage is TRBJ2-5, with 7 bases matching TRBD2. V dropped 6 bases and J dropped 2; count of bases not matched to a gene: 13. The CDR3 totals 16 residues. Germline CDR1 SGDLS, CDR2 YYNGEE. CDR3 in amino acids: CASTKSPASGQETQYF. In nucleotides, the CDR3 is TGTGCCAGCACCAAGAGCCCGGCTAGCGGACAAGAGACCCAGTACTTC.

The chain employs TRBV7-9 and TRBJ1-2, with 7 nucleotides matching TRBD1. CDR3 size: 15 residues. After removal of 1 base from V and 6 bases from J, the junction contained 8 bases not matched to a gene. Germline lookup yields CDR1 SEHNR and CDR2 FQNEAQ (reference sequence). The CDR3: CASSLGTDRMNGYTF. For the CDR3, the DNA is TGTGCCAGCAGCTTAGGGACGGACAGGATGAATGGCTACACCTTC.

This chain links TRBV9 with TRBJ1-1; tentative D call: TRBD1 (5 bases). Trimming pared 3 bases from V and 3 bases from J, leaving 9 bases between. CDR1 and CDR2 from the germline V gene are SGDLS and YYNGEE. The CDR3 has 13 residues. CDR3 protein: CASSEQVYTEAFF. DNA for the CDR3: TGTGCCAGCAGCGAACAGGTCTACACTGAAGCTTTCTTT.

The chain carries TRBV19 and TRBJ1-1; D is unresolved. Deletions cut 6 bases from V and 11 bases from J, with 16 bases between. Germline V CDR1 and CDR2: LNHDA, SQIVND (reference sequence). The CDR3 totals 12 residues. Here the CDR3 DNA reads TGTGCCAGTAGCCGAGGGCTCGACAAGGCTTTCTTT. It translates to CASSRGLDKAFF.

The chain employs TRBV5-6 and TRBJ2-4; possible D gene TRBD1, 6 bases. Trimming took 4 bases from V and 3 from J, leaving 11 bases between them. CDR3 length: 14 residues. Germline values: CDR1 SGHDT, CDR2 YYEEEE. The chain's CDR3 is CASSPRGNKNIQYF. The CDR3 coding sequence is TGTGCCAGCAGCCCCAGGGGCAACAAAAACATTCAGTACTTC.

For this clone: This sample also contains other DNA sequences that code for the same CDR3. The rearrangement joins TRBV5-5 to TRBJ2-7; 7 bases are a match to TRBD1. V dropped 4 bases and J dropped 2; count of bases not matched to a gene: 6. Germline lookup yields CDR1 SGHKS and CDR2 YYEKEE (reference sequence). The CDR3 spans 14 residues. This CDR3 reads CASSPRDRAYEQYF. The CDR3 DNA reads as TGTGCCAGCAGCCCCCGGGACAGAGCCTACGAGCAGTACTTC. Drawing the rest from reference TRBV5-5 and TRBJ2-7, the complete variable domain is DAGVTQSPTHLIKTRGQQVTLRCSPISGHKSVSWYQQVLGQGPQFIFQYYEKEERGRGNFPDRFSARQFPNYSSELNVNALLLGDSALYLCASSPRDRAYEQYFGPGTRLTVT.

In DNA, the CDR3 is TGTGCCAGCAGCCAAGATGAGTGGGCGGGGGGGCCCCAAGAGACCCAGTACTTC. Translation gives CASSQDEWAGGPQETQYF. The rearrangement joins TRBV4-2 to TRBJ2-5, with TRBD2 matching over 9 bases. Germline V lookup: CDR1 LGHNA, CDR2 YNFKEQ. The CDR3 is 18 amino acids. The V gene end was trimmed by 0 bases and the J gene end by 1 base; junction bases not matched to a gene: 9.

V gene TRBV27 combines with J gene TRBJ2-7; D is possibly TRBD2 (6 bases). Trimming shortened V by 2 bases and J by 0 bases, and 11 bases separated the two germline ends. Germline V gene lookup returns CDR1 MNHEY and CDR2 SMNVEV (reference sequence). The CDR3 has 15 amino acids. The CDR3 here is CASSLGTASSYEQYF. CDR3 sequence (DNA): TGTGCCAGCAGTTTAGGGACTGCAAGCTCCTACGAGCAGTACTTC.

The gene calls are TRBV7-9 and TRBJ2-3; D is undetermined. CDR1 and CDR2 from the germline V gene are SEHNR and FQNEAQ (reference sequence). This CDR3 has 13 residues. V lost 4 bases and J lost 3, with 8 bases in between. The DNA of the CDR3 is TGTGCCAGCAGCTCAACCGAGACAGATACGCAGTATTTT. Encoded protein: CASSSTETDTQYF.

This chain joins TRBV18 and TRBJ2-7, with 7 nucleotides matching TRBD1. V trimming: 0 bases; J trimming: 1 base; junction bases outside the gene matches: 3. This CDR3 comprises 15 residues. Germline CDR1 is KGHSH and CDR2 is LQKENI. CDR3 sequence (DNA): TGTGCCAGCTCACCACCGCCGGGACAGTCCTACGAGCAGTACTTC. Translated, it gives CASSPPPGQSYEQYF.

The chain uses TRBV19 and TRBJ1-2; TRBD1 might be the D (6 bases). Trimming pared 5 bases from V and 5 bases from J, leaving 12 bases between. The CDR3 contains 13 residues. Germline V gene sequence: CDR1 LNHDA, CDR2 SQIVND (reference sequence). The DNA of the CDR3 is TGTGCCAGTAGTGCCGACAGGAAATATGGCTACACCTTC. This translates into CASSADRKYGYTF.

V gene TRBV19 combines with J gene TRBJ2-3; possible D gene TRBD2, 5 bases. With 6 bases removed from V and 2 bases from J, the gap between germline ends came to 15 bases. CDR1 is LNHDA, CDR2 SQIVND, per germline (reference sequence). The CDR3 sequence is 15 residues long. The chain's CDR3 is CASRLGLRLTDTQYF. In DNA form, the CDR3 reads TGTGCCAGTAGGCTCGGACTTCGCCTCACAGATACGCAGTATTTT.

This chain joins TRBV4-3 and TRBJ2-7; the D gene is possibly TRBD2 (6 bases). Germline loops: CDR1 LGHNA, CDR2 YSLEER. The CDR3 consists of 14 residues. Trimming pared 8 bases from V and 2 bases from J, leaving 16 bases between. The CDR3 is CASVARRGTYEQYF. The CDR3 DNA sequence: TGCGCCAGCGTCGCGCGCCGCGGGACCTACGAGCAGTACTTC.

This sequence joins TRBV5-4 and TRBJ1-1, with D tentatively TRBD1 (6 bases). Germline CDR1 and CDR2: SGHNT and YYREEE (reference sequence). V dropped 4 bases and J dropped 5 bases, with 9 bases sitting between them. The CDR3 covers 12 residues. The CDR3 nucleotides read TGTGCCAGCAGCGAAGGGGGGACTGAAGCTTTCTTT. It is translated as CASSEGGTEAFF.

CDR3 bases: TGTGCCAGCAGCCAAGAAGGGGACCACTCTGGAAACACCATATATTTT. Translating gives CASSQEGDHSGNTIYF. V is TRBV4-2 and J is TRBJ1-3, with D perhaps matching TRBD1 (5 bases). This CDR3 spans 16 amino acids. Germline CDR1 is LGHNA and CDR2 is YNFKEQ. V shed 0 bases and J shed 0 bases, with 9 bases lying between them.

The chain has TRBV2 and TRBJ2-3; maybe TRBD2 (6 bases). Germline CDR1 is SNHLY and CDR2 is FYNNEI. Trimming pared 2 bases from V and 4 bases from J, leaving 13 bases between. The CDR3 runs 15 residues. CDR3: CASSEPGAASDTQYF. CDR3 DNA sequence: TGTGCCAGCAGTGAACCGGGAGCCGCATCAGATACGCAGTATTTT.

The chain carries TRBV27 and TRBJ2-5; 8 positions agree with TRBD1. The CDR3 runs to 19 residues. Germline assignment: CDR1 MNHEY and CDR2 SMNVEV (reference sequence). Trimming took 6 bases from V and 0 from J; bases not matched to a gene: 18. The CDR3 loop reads CASSPYRGRFYEYQETQYF. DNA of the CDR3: TGTGCCAGCAGCCCCTACAGGGGGAGATTCTACGAGTACCAAGAGACCCAGTACTTC.